The 30 T cell receptor beta chains reported below all come from one sample, sequenced in a study of shared clonotypes between healthy human individuals. The assay was immunoSEQ multiplex PCR, and TCRdb's table has in-frame clones only and misses some. The data show 2.5 million or so clones, roughly nine tenths seen once. The specimen sequenced was naive CD4+ T cells sorted from blood. Subset meaning: CD45RA+ positively selected. The receptors shown here come from a man aged 18-30 years in good health.

The chain links TRBV10-2 to TRBJ2-5; 7 bases agree with TRBD1. Trimming at V came to 2 bases and at J to 0 bases, leaving 12 bases not matched to a gene. Germline V CDR1 and CDR2: WSHSY, SAAADI. This CDR3 comprises 18 residues. CDR3 sequence: CASSEHRQGRIYQETQYF. In DNA, the CDR3 is TGCGCCAGCAGTGAGCACCGACAGGGTAGGATCTACCAAGAGACCCAGTACTTC.

The rearrangement joins TRBV7-8 to TRBJ2-7; a weak D match, TRBD2 (5 bases). V was cut by 0 bases and J by 7 bases, with 16 bases left in between. The germline CDR1 and CDR2 sequences are SGHVS and FQNEAQ. The length of the CDR3 is 15 residues. The CDR3 loop reads CASSLAQVGVGEQYF. The CDR3 DNA sequence: TGTGCCAGCAGCTTAGCGCAGGTCGGGGTCGGGGAGCAGTACTTC. The variable domain in full, with the rest retrieved from reference TRBV7-8 and TRBJ2-7, is GAGVSQSPRYKVAKRGQDVALRCDPISGHVSLFWYQQALGQGPEFLTYFQNEAQLDKSGLPSDRFFAERPEGSVSTLKIQRTQQEDSAVYLCASSLAQVGVGEQYFGPGTRLTVT.

The J gene is TRBJ2-7, the V gene TRBV30; D is undetermined. This CDR3 is built from 10 residues. From germline, CDR1 is GTSNPN and CDR2 SVGIG (reference sequence). Trimming shortened V by 3 bases and J by 6 bases, and 6 bases separated the two germline ends. The CDR3 is CAWRGGEQYF. Written as DNA, the CDR3 is TGTGCCTGGAGGGGTGGCGAGCAGTACTTC.

This clone was recorded once. The gene calls are TRBV19 and TRBJ2-7; no reliable D call. This CDR3 is 13 amino acids long. V was cut by 0 bases and J by 5 bases, with 8 bases left in between. Germline lookup yields CDR1 LNHDA and CDR2 SQIVND (reference sequence). CDR3 loop: CASSIDPRDEQYF. In nucleotides, the CDR3 is TGTGCCAGTAGTATAGATCCTAGGGACGAGCAGTACTTC.

The rearrangement uses TRBV9 and TRBJ2-2, with D perhaps matching TRBD2 (5 bases). V lost 5 bases and J 9 bases, leaving 11 bases between the germline ends. In germline, CDR1 is SGDLS, CDR2 YYNGEE. The CDR3 loop spans 12 amino acids. The CDR3: CASSQTKRELFF. CDR3 bases: TGTGCCAGCAGTCAGACTAAGCGGGAGCTGTTTTTT.

V gene TRBV25-1 combines with J gene TRBJ1-4; a possible D gene is TRBD1 (5 bases). Trimming removed 2 bases at V and 0 bases at J, with 13 bases between. The CDR3 contains 17 residues. CDR1 is MGHDK, CDR2 SYGVNS, per germline. CDR3 bases: TGTGCCAGCAGTGAAAGAGGGGCACATTCAACTAATGAAAAACTGTTTTTT. It translates to CASSERGAHSTNEKLFF. Full variable domain (missing parts from reference TRBV25-1 and TRBJ1-4): EADIYQTPRYLVIGTGKKITLECSQTMGHDKMYWYQQDPGMELHLIHYSYGVNSTEKGDLSSESTVSRIRTEHFPLTLESARPSHTSQYLCASSERGAHSTNEKLFFGSGTQLSVL.

This clone was counted only a few times. This chain joins TRBV19 and TRBJ1-1, with TRBD1 as a possible D gene (5 bases). Germline V gene data show CDR1 as LNHDA and CDR2 as SQIVND (reference sequence). The CDR3 covers 13 residues. V shed 10 bases and J shed 0 bases, with 12 bases lying between them. Here the CDR3 DNA reads TGTGCCACTTCGGGGCAGCTGAACACTGAAGCTTTCTTT. It specifies CATSGQLNTEAFF.

This chain joins TRBV9 and TRBJ1-5, with a tentative D call TRBD1 (6 bases). The CDR3 consists of 14 residues. Germline CDR1 is SGDLS and CDR2 is YYNGEE. The V gene lost 9 bases and the J gene lost 3 bases, with 16 bases spanning the gap. The CDR3 region has the DNA TGTGCCACCCGAGGGGGGGGGCCCAATCAGCCCCAGCATTTT. This sequence encodes CATRGGGPNQPQHF.

This chain uses TRBV5-5 with TRBJ2-7; D uncertain. Germline lookup yields CDR1 SGHKS and CDR2 YYEKEE (reference sequence). The CDR3 runs 14 residues. Deletions cut 0 bases from V and 2 bases from J, with 9 bases between. This chain's CDR3 is CASSLDSTAYEQYF. The CDR3 region has the DNA TGTGCCAGCAGCTTGGACTCTACCGCCTACGAGCAGTACTTC.

CDR3 coding DNA: TGTGCCAGCAGCGTAACGGCAGGGATAAAGAACACTGAAGCTTTCTTT. Translating gives CASSVTAGIKNTEAFF. V gene TRBV9 combines with J gene TRBJ1-1; the D gene is possibly TRBD1 (5 bases). The V gene lost 1 base and the J gene lost 1 base, with 14 bases spanning the gap. Per the germline V gene, CDR1 is SGDLS and CDR2 is YYNGEE. This CDR3 is 16 amino acids long.

V usage is TRBV27 and J usage is TRBJ2-1; D may be TRBD2 (6 bases). The CDR3 has 14 amino acids. Germline V gives CDR1 MNHEY, CDR2 SMNVEV (reference sequence). V dropped 3 bases and J dropped 4 bases, with 10 bases sitting between them. The CDR3 region has the DNA TGTGCCAGCAGTTTTCGGGGGAAGTACAATGAGCAGTTCTTC. It is translated as CASSFRGKYNEQFF.

CDR3 sequence: CASSLSWELNTEAFF. In DNA form, the CDR3 reads TGTGCCAGCAGCTTGTCCTGGGAACTTAACACTGAAGCTTTCTTT. The chain is built from TRBV7-9 and TRBJ1-1; no reliable D call. CDR3 size: 15 residues. Deletions cut 3 bases from V and 2 bases from J, with 13 bases between. Germline V gene sequence: CDR1 SEHNR, CDR2 FQNEAQ (reference sequence).

This chain links TRBV10-2 with TRBJ1-1; the D is unclear. The CDR3 sequence is 16 residues long. V was trimmed by 0 bases and J by 6 bases, leaving 17 bases between them. CDR1 is WSHSY and CDR2 is SAAADI in the germline V gene. Here the CDR3 reads CASSESFPTRPAEAFF. For the CDR3, the DNA is TGCGCCAGCAGTGAGTCGTTCCCCACCAGGCCCGCTGAAGCTTTCTTT.

Only a few counts were recorded for this clone. V and J are TRBV27 and TRBJ1-5; D call uncertain. V was pared by 5 bases and J by 0 bases, with 8 bases between. Germline-derived CDR1 and CDR2 are MNHEY and SMNVEV (reference sequence). The CDR3 spans 14 residues. The CDR3 DNA is TGTGCCAGCAGTCGGACCTTTAGCAATCAGCCCCAGCATTTT. Protein: CASSRTFSNQPQHF.

The chain uses TRBV11-3 and TRBJ2-3; D may correspond to TRBD1 or TRBD2 (5 bases each). Germline loops: CDR1 SGHNT, CDR2 YENEEA. The length of the CDR3 is 14 residues. V lost 2 bases and J lost 8, with 14 bases in between. CDR3 in DNA: TGTGCCAGCAGCTTACAGGGTGAGGGTGGTACGCAGTATTTT. It encodes CASSLQGEGGTQYF.

The chain links TRBV5-4 to TRBJ2-1; 16 nucleotides line up with TRBD2. The CDR3 totals 17 residues. Trimming removed 4 bases from V and 7 bases from J; junction bases left unmatched: 8. Germline V gene lookup returns CDR1 SGHNT and CDR2 YYREEE (reference sequence). The CDR3 DNA follows: TGTGCCAGCAGCGGCGGCATGGGACTAGCGGGAGGGAATGAGCAGTTCTTC. Translation gives CASSGGMGLAGGNEQFF.

The rearrangement uses TRBV6-6 and TRBJ2-3; D remains unclear. V lost 6 bases, J lost 0 bases, and 10 bases lay in between. The CDR3 extends over 14 amino acids. Germline assignment: CDR1 MNHNY and CDR2 SVGAGI (reference sequence). CDR3 nucleotides: TGTGCCAGCAGGAGTCGGGCTAGCACAGATACGCAGTATTTT. This translates into CASRSRASTDTQYF.

As concerns this clone: The sample contains more than one DNA sequence encoding this CDR3. The CDR3 DNA follows: TGTGCCAGCAGCTTAATCGAGACCCAGTACTTC. Protein sequence: CASSLIETQYF. The chain couples TRBV11-2 to TRBJ2-5; unclear D gene. This CDR3 is built from 11 residues. Germline V lookup: CDR1 SGHAT, CDR2 FQNNGV. The germline V and J ends were trimmed by 2 bases and 5 bases, with 3 bases remaining between them.

The V gene is TRBV5-1, the J gene TRBJ1-6, with 9 bases matching TRBD1. The J segment lost 10 bases and the V segment lost 4 bases, leaving 6 bases of the junction unmatched. Germline V gene sequence: CDR1 SGHRS, CDR2 YFSETQ. The CDR3 loop spans 14 amino acids. The CDR3 here is CASSEGTGKSPLHF. The CDR3 nucleotides are TGCGCCAGCAGCGAAGGGACAGGGAAATCACCCCTCCACTTT.

This clone was found a few times. The chain links TRBV6-5 to TRBJ1-5, with 8 bases aligning to TRBD1. The V segment lost 6 bases and the J segment 7 bases; nucleotides outside the gene matches: 11. The CDR3 extends over 15 amino acids. Germline V CDR1 and CDR2: MNHEY, SVGAGI. The CDR3 spells CASRRAGGTGQPQHF. DNA of the CDR3: TGTGCCAGCAGAAGGGCAGGGGGCACGGGACAGCCCCAGCATTTT.

The CDR3 DNA reads as TGCGCCAGCAGCCCCACTGCCCAGCCGGGGGATGCCCACGAGCAGTACTTC. Residues: CASSPTAQPGDAHEQYF. V gene TRBV4-1 combines with J gene TRBJ2-7; possibly TRBD2 for D (6 bases). The CDR3 is 17 residues long. V dropped 4 bases and J dropped 5 bases, with 24 bases sitting between them. CDR1 is MGHRA, CDR2 YSYEKL, per germline.

The chain recombines TRBV30 with TRBJ1-1; perhaps TRBD1 as D (5 bases). Germline values: CDR1 GTSNPN, CDR2 SVGIG (reference sequence). CDR3 size: 13 residues. The V gene lost 4 bases and the J gene lost 5 bases, with 14 bases spanning the gap. The CDR3 DNA reads TGTGCCTGGATCCCGGGAAGGGGAACTGAAGCTTTCTTT. Its translation: CAWIPGRGTEAFF. The full variable domain, completed using reference TRBV30 and TRBJ1-1, is SQTIHQWPATLVQPVGSPLSLECTVEGTSNPNLYWYRQAAGRGLQLLFYSVGIGQISSEVPQNLSASRPQDRQFILSSKKLLLSDSGFYLCAWIPGRGTEAFFGQGTRLTVV.

This chain joins TRBV5-5 and TRBJ1-3; 9 positions agree with TRBD1. V lost 3 bases, J lost 4 bases, and 8 bases stayed unmatched. Germline-derived CDR1 and CDR2 are SGHKS and YYEKEE (reference sequence). The CDR3 runs to 16 residues. This chain's CDR3 is CASSWGRQGVGNTIYF. CDR3 coding DNA: TGTGCCAGCAGCTGGGGAAGACAGGGGGTCGGAAACACCATATATTTT.

This clone was counted a few times. This chain uses TRBV2 with TRBJ1-5; tentative D call: TRBD1 (6 bases). This CDR3 is 12 amino acids long. With 5 bases removed from V and 11 bases from J, the gap between germline ends came to 13 bases. The germline gives CDR1 SNHLY, CDR2 FYNNEI. As DNA, the CDR3 is TGTGCCAGCAGTCCGAGAGGGGGGTCCCAGCATTTT. Its protein product is CASSPRGGSQHF.

The chain couples TRBV5-6 to TRBJ2-1; 9 nucleotides match TRBD1. Germline V gene lookup returns CDR1 SGHDT and CDR2 YYEEEE. The V and J ends lost 4 bases and 3 bases, in that order; junction bases with no gene match: 8. The CDR3 runs 16 residues. CDR3 coding DNA: TGTGCCAGCAGCCGGAACGGACAGGGGTTCTACAATGAGCAGTTCTTC. Amino acids: CASSRNGQGFYNEQFF.

The genes are TRBV5-6 and TRBJ2-1; 14 bases agree with TRBD2. CDR1 and CDR2 (germline): SGHDT, YYEEEE. The CDR3 has 16 amino acids. J gave up 5 bases and V 0 bases, and 1 base lay outside the gene matches. CDR3 in DNA: TGTGCCAGCAGCTTGGCGGGACTAGCGGGAGACAATGAGCAGTTCTTC. Protein product: CASSLAGLAGDNEQFF.

Worth noting for this clone: This CDR3 is also generated by other DNA sequences in the sample. As DNA, the CDR3 is TGTGCCAGCAGCTTAAGCCCGAACACTGAAGCTTTCTTT. Translating gives CASSLSPNTEAFF. The V and J genes are TRBV11-3 and TRBJ1-1; D is undetermined. Germline lookup yields CDR1 SGHNT and CDR2 YENEEA. The CDR3 is 13 amino acids. The V gene lost 2 bases and the J gene lost 1 base, with 5 bases spanning the gap.

The rearrangement links TRBV5-1 to TRBJ2-3, with TRBD1 identical over 8 bases. The CDR3 contains 15 residues. The junction had 4 bases not matched to a gene; V was cut back by 4 bases and J by 0 bases. Germline V gene data show CDR1 as SGHRS and CDR2 as YFSETQ. The CDR3 sequence is CASSIQGDSTDTQYF. As DNA, the CDR3 is TGCGCCAGCAGCATACAGGGGGATAGCACAGATACGCAGTATTTT.

This chain uses TRBV18 with TRBJ2-6; D is undetermined. The CDR3 is made up of 16 amino acids. In germline, CDR1 is KGHSH, CDR2 LQKENI. V was clipped by 6 bases and J by 4 bases, with 16 bases between them. The CDR3 reads CASSTALGFGANVLTF. CDR3 nucleotides: TGTGCCAGCTCGACCGCGTTGGGCTTCGGGGCCAACGTCCTGACTTTC.

CDR3 protein: CASRLEGQGDGNTEAFF. CDR3 nucleotide sequence: TGTGCAAGTCGCTTAGAGGGTCAAGGGGACGGGAACACTGAAGCTTTCTTT. The chain carries TRBV12-2 and TRBJ1-1. TRBV12-2 is annotated as a pseudogene. This CDR3 is 17 amino acids long.